A selection of T cell receptor beta chains follows, all from one sample in a study of Ad26.COV2.S vaccination and SARS-CoV-2 variants. The data were produced by immunoSEQ multiplex PCR, yet TCRdb's version contains in-frame clones alone and is incomplete. The table records over 400,000 clones, about 90% of them present only once. Here the sequenced sample was peripheral blood, taken in a trial of Ad26.COV2.S vaccine versus placebo. The receptors shown here come from a person aged 18-60 years who received the Ad26.COV2.S COVID-19 vaccine or a placebo. Each CDR3 is given with its conserved first and last residue. A D gene is named only where the DNA matches it firmly. The listing skips clone size in some rows; elsewhere it reads once, few, many or a size class.

DNA: TGTGCCAGCAGTTTAGAACAGGACGGGGAGCTGTTTTTT
CDR3: CASSLEQDGELFF
J: TRBJ2-2
size: NA
V: TRBV12-3/TRBV12-4
D: NA

DNA: TGTGCCTGGGCAGGGGCTGAAGCTTTCTTT
CDR3: CAWAGAEAFF
J: TRBJ1-1
size: NA
V: TRBV30
D: NA

DNA: TGTGCCAGCAGTACAGGGGTGACCTACGAGCAGTACTTC
CDR3: CASSTGVTYEQYF
J: TRBJ2-7
size: NA
V: TRBV5-4
D: TRBD1

DNA: TGTGCCAGCAGCTTACGGGCAGGAGATGACTATCCCTACGAGCAGTACTTC
CDR3: CASSLRAGDDYPYEQYF
J: TRBJ2-7
size: NA
V: TRBV7-9
D: NA

DNA: TGCGCCAGCAGCCAGCTCACTTGGGATCAAGCGGGGGGGCGTAACAATGAGCAGTTCTTC
CDR3: CASSQLTWDQAGGRNNEQFF
J: TRBJ2-1
size: NA
V: TRBV4-1
D: TRBD2

DNA: TGTGCCAGCAGCCCGTGGATTGGAGAGACCCAGTACTTC
CDR3: CASSPWIGETQYF
J: TRBJ2-5
size: NA
V: TRBV11-2
D: NA

DNA: TGCAGTGCTAGTTACATGGGTGGCTACACCTTC
CDR3: CSASYMGGYTF
J: TRBJ1-2
size: NA
V: TRBV20-1
D: NA

DNA: TGCGCCAGCAGCCAAGATGGCTACGAGCAGTACTTC
CDR3: CASSQDGYEQYF
J: TRBJ2-7
size: NA
V: TRBV4-1
D: NA

DNA: TGTGCGACCAAGGGGGGGGACTCCTACGAGCAGTACTTC
CDR3: CATKGGDSYEQYF
J: TRBJ2-7
size: NA
V: TRBV7-2
D: NA

DNA: TGTGCCAGCAGAACAGGGGAGAGTCAGCCCCAGCATTTT
CDR3: CASRTGESQPQHF
J: TRBJ1-5
size: NA
V: TRBV27
D: TRBD1

DNA: TGCAGCGTCGTCATTAGCGGGGGTCTCGGCGGGGAGCTGTTTTTT
CDR3: CSVVISGGLGGELFF
J: TRBJ2-2
size: NA
V: TRBV29-1
D: TRBD2

DNA: TGTGCCAGCAGTGTGGACATAACCTACGAGCAGTACTTC
CDR3: CASSVDITYEQYF
J: TRBJ2-7
size: NA
V: TRBV5-6
D: NA

DNA: TGTGCCAGCAGTTTATTGGGGCAGGGAGGCGAAAAACTGTTTTTT
CDR3: CASSLLGQGGEKLFF
J: TRBJ1-4
size: NA
V: TRBV27
D: NA

DNA: TGTGCCAGCTCTTTCAGGACTAGCACAGATACGCAGTATTTT
CDR3: CASSFRTSTDTQYF
J: TRBJ2-3
size: NA
V: TRBV18
D: NA

DNA: TGCAGCGTTATGAGGGCTAGCGGGGGGCCCACCTACGAGCAGTACTTC
CDR3: CSVMRASGGPTYEQYF
J: TRBJ2-7
size: NA
V: TRBV29-1
D: TRBD2

DNA: TGTGCCAGCAGCTTAATGTCCCAGGAGCCCCAGCATTTT
CDR3: CASSLMSQEPQHF
J: TRBJ1-5
size: NA
V: TRBV7-2
D: NA

DNA: TGTGCCAGCATGCCTAGCGGGGGTCAGACCCAGTACTTC
CDR3: CASMPSGGQTQYF
J: TRBJ2-5
size: NA
V: TRBV2
D: TRBD2

DNA: TGTGCCAGCTTCCGGGGGGATACGCAGTATTTT
CDR3: CASFRGDTQYF
J: TRBJ2-3
size: once
V: TRBV6-5
D: NA

DNA: TGTGCCAGCAGCTTAGGGGACAACTACGAGCAGTACTTC
CDR3: CASSLGDNYEQYF
J: TRBJ2-7
size: NA
V: TRBV7-6
D: NA

DNA: TGTGCCAGCAGCTTAGCCACAAGGCTGAACACTGAAGCTTTCTTT
CDR3: CASSLATRLNTEAFF
J: TRBJ1-1
size: NA
V: TRBV13
D: NA

DNA: TGCGCCAGCAGCCAAGAGTGGAGACTTAATGAAAAACTGTTTTTT
CDR3: CASSQEWRLNEKLFF
J: TRBJ1-4
size: NA
V: TRBV4-3
D: NA

DNA: TGTGCCAGCAGCTCAGTGGCGGGGGGCTACAATGAGCAGTTCTTC
CDR3: CASSSVAGGYNEQFF
J: TRBJ2-1
size: NA
V: TRBV7-2
D: TRBD2

DNA: TGCGCCAGCAGTGAGTCTGGACACGGGGAGCTGTTTTTT
CDR3: CASSESGHGELFF
J: TRBJ2-2
size: NA
V: TRBV10-2
D: NA

DNA: TGCAGTGGGTCCGCGACCGGGGAGCTGTTTTTT
CDR3: CSGSATGELFF
J: TRBJ2-2
size: NA
V: TRBV20-1
D: NA

DNA: TGTGCCAGCAGCTTAGAAACCACGGTGGTCAAAAACATTCAGTACTTC
CDR3: CASSLETTVVKNIQYF
J: TRBJ2-4
size: NA
V: TRBV7-8
D: NA

DNA: TGTGCCAGCAGCCCACAACAGGGGTTGCCCCTCCACTTT
CDR3: CASSPQQGLPLHF
J: TRBJ1-6
size: NA
V: TRBV6-5
D: TRBD1

DNA: TGTGCCAGTAGTTTAGGGACAGGGATCGTTGAATCACCCCTCCACTTT
CDR3: CASSLGTGIVESPLHF
J: TRBJ1-6
size: NA
V: TRBV19
D: TRBD1

DNA: TGCGCCAGCAGCTTGATAAGGACAGGGGCTACTCCTCTCGAGCAGTACTTC
CDR3: CASSLIRTGATPLEQYF
J: TRBJ2-7
size: NA
V: TRBV5-1
D: TRBD1

DNA: TGTGCCAGCAGCCCCGGGGGTTACGGCTACACCTTC
CDR3: CASSPGGYGYTF
J: TRBJ1-2
size: NA
V: TRBV3-1/TRBV3-2
D: NA